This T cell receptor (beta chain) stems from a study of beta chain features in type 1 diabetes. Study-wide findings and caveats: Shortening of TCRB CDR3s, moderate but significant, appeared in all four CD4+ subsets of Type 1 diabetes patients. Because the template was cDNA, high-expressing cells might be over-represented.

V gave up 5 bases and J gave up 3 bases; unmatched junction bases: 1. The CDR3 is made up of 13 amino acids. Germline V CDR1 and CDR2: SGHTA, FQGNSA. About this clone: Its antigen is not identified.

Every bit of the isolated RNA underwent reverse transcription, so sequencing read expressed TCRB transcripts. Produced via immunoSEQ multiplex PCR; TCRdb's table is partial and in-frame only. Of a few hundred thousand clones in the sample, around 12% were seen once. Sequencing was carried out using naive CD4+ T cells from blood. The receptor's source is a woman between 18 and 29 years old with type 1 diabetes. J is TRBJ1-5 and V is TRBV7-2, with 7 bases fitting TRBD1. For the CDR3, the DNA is TGTGCCAGCAGCGGACAGGTCAATCAGCCCCAGCATTTT. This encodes CASSGQVNQPQHF.